This is a list of T cell receptor beta chains from one sample in a study of cytomegalovirus exposure and HLA in healthy donors. TCRdb's table, derived via immunoSEQ multiplex PCR, lists solely in-frame clones and lacks some. This repertoire shows approximately 140,000 clones, 70% to 85% found once; its top ten account for around 2.6%. The sample consisted of PBMCs. Receptors were obtained from a male donor in good health and CMV-seronegative. Each CDR3 is given with its conserved first and last residue. D genes are given only for firm matches. Clone size is stated in some rows and not others, as once, few, many or a class when expanded.

abundance	d_gene	v_gene	j_gene	CDR3aa	CDR3nt
-	TRBD1	TRBV6-1	TRBJ1-1	CASAGGRQGATEAFF	TGTGCCAGCGCGGGAGGGAGACAGGGGGCCACTGAAGCTTTCTTT
-	TRBD2	TRBV5-4	TRBJ2-7	CASSLAGGGVSYEQYF	TGTGCCAGCAGCTTGGCGGGAGGTGGGGTGTCATACGAGCAGTACTTC
-	-	TRBV2	TRBJ1-1	CASSVQGQNTEAFF	TGTGCCAGCAGTGTTCAGGGGCAGAACACTGAAGCTTTCTTT
-	TRBD2	TRBV6-5	TRBJ2-3	CASSPGTSISDTQYF	TGTGCCAGCAGCCCCGGGACTAGCATTTCAGATACGCAGTATTTT
-	-	TRBV6-5	TRBJ1-2	CASSSRMGALYGYTF	TGTGCCAGCAGTTCCCGAATGGGGGCCCTCTATGGCTACACCTTC
-	-	TRBV19	TRBJ1-2	CATEKGDGYTF	TGTGCCACTGAGAAGGGGGATGGCTACACCTTC
once	-	TRBV15	TRBJ2-5	CATSTGRTTQYF	TGTGCCACCAGCACCGGGAGAACGACCCAGTACTTC
-	-	TRBV12-5	TRBJ2-3	CASGLASDTQYF	TGTGCTAGTGGTTTGGCCTCAGATACGCAGTATTTT
-	-	TRBV28	TRBJ2-7	CASSQYQAAHEQYF	TGTGCCAGCAGTCAGTACCAGGCCGCCCACGAGCAGTACTTC
-	-	TRBV6-5	TRBJ2-7	CASTKPVTDEQYF	TGTGCCAGCACTAAGCCCGTCACAGACGAGCAGTACTTC
few	-	TRBV19	TRBJ1-1	CASKGEGGTEAFF	TGTGCCAGTAAGGGGGAGGGGGGCACTGAAGCTTTCTTT
-	TRBD1	TRBV13	TRBJ1-2	CASSSGGTVLYGYTF	TGTGCCAGCAGCTCAGGAGGGACAGTTCTCTATGGCTACACCTTC
-	-	TRBV6-1	TRBJ2-7	CASSVEGPVYEQYF	TGTGCCAGCAGTGTTGAGGGTCCGGTCTACGAGCAGTACTTC
-	-	TRBV7-9	TRBJ2-1	CASSLARFTHNEQFF	TGTGCCAGCAGCTTAGCTCGATTCACTCACAATGAGCAGTTCTTC
-	-	TRBV6-6	TRBJ2-3	CGTGSSDTDTQYF	TGTGGTACAGGGTCGTCGGACACAGATACGCAGTATTTT
few	TRBD2	TRBV19	TRBJ2-7	CASTNGLAGDEQYF	TGTGCCAGTACTAACGGACTAGCGGGAGACGAGCAGTACTTC
-	-	TRBV2	TRBJ2-7	CASSVIDEQYF	TGTGCCAGCAGTGTAATCGACGAGCAGTACTTC
-	-	TRBV7-9	TRBJ1-1	CASSLSMNTEAFF	TGTGCCAGCAGCTTAAGCATGAACACTGAAGCTTTCTTT
-	TRBD1	TRBV6-6	TRBJ2-7	CASRTGTGASYEQYF	TGTGCCAGCAGAACTGGGACAGGGGCTTCCTACGAGCAGTACTTC
-	TRBD2	TRBV19	TRBJ2-3	CASRSGGDTQYF	TGTGCCAGTAGGAGCGGGGGAGATACGCAGTATTTT
-	-	TRBV5-4	TRBJ2-3	CASSPPAASTDTQYF	TGTGCCAGCAGCCCCCCCGCGGCTAGCACAGATACGCAGTATTTT
-	-	TRBV6-5	TRBJ1-5	CASRAAEGGNQPQHF	TGTGCCAGCAGAGCCGCCGAGGGGGGGAATCAGCCCCAGCATTTT
-	-	TRBV7-9	TRBJ1-1	CASSFGGASFEAFF	TGTGCCAGCAGCTTTGGGGGGGCTTCGTTTGAAGCTTTCTTT
-	-	TRBV19	TRBJ2-2	CASSMSRGRKTGELFF	TGTGCCAGTAGTATGTCTAGAGGGCGAAAGACCGGGGAGCTGTTTTTT
-	-	TRBV27	TRBJ2-1	CASSLRALYNEQFF	TGTGCCAGCAGTTTGAGGGCACTGTACAATGAGCAGTTCTTC
once	-	TRBV19	TRBJ2-1	CASSIGGQNNEQFF	TGTGCCAGTAGTATCGGAGGACAGAACAATGAGCAGTTCTTC
-	-	TRBV7-9	TRBJ2-5	CASSYARTGTPSVETQYF	TGTGCCAGCAGCTACGCACGTACCGGGACTCCAAGTGTGGAGACCCAGTACTTC
few	TRBD2	TRBV4-3	TRBJ2-7	CASSPGLGISYEQYF	TGCGCCAGCAGCCCAGGACTAGGGATCTCCTACGAGCAGTACTTC
-	TRBD2	TRBV9	TRBJ2-1	CASSVEGLAFNEQFF	TGTGCCAGCAGCGTGGAAGGACTAGCGTTCAATGAGCAGTTCTTC
-	TRBD2	TRBV6-5	TRBJ2-7	CASSLTGGNEQYF	TGTGCCAGCAGTTTAACGGGAGGTAACGAGCAGTACTTC
-	-	TRBV7-9	TRBJ1-3	CASSPSQGLSGNTIYF	TGTGCCAGCAGCCCATCGCAGGGGCTATCCGGAAACACCATATATTTT
-	-	TRBV18	TRBJ2-5	CASSPRPGFEETQYF	TGTGCCAGCTCACCACGGCCAGGGTTTGAGGAGACCCAGTACTTC
-	TRBD1	TRBV10-3	TRBJ1-2	CATVNTGGILGYTF	TGTGCCACCGTGAATACAGGGGGCATACTCGGCTACACCTTC
-	TRBD1	TRBV5-1	TRBJ2-5	CASSPGQGRETQYF	TGCGCCAGCAGCCCGGGACAGGGAAGGGAGACCCAGTACTTC